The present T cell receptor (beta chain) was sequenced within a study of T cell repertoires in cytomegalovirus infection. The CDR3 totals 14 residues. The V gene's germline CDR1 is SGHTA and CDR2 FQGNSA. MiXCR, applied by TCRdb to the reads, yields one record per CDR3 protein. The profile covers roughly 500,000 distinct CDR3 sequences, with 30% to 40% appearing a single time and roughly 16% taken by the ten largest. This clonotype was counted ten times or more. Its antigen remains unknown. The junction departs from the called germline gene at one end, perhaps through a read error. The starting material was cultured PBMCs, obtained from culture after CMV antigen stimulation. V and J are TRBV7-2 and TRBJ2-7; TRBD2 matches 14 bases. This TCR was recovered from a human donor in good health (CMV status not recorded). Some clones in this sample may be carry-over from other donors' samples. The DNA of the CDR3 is TGTGCCAGCAGCTTTGGGACTAGCGGGAGTCATTACGACTTC. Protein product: CASSFGTSGSHYDF.